This TCR beta chain was profiled in a study of PD-1 blockade in mismatch repair-deficient tumors. Per germline, CDR1 SGHVS and CDR2 FQNEAQ. Between the trimmed V and J ends, which lost 0 bases and 4 bases, there was a span of 7 bases. CDR3 length equals 14 residues. Profiled with immunoSEQ multiplex PCR; TCRdb holds only in-frame clones, not every one. This sample has some 70,000 clones; about 78% occur once, and the top ten carry approximately 5%. This TCR derives from an adult with mismatch repair-deficient cancer. The chain couples TRBV7-8 to TRBJ2-1; D is unresolved. The sequenced sample was peripheral blood, obtained 2 weeks after starting pembrolizumab. CDR3 sequence: CASSLAGEYNEQFF. The CDR3 region has the DNA TGTGCCAGCAGCTTAGCGGGTGAGTACAATGAGCAGTTCTTC.